The 24 T cell receptor beta chains presented below share a single source sample, sequenced in a study of identifying expanded T cells in peripheral blood. Libraries were prepared by immunoSEQ multiplex PCR; TCRdb keeps only in-frame clonotypes and omits some of them. The sample includes 75,000 to 95,000 clones, 70% to 90% of them seen just once. The sample comprised blood. These receptors all come from a person aged 18-70 years in good health.

This clone occurred once. The chain links TRBV9 to TRBJ2-5; D call uncertain. The germline V gene encodes CDR1 SGDLS and CDR2 YYNGEE. Trimming cost V 0 bases and J 7 bases, with 10 bases left between them. CDR3 length equals 13 residues. The CDR3 sequence: CASSVEEGRTQYF. DNA of the CDR3: TGTGCCAGCAGCGTAGAGGAAGGGCGGACCCAGTACTTC.

The J gene is TRBJ1-1, the V gene TRBV7-8; D is perhaps TRBD1 (6 bases). Trimming shortened V by 6 bases and J by 1 base, and 15 bases separated the two germline ends. Looked up from germline, CDR1 is SGHVS and CDR2 is FQNEAQ. The CDR3 contains 15 residues. CDR3 sequence: CASRISRTENTEAFF. Written as DNA, the CDR3 is TGTGCCAGCAGGATATCCCGGACAGAGAACACTGAAGCTTTCTTT. The full variable domain, completed using reference TRBV7-8 and TRBJ1-1, is GAGVSQSPRYKVAKRGQDVALRCDPISGHVSLFWYQQALGQGPEFLTYFQNEAQLDKSGLPSDRFFAERPEGSVSTLKIQRTQQEDSAVYLCASRISRTENTEAFFGQGTRLTVV.

The genes are TRBV4-1 and TRBJ1-2; possible D gene TRBD1, 5 bases. Trimming took 0 bases from V and 3 from J, leaving 11 bases between them. The CDR3 loop spans 15 amino acids. Looked up from germline, CDR1 is MGHRA and CDR2 is YSYEKL. The CDR3 region is CASSQDPGGYYGYTF. CDR3 nucleotide sequence: TGCGCCAGCAGCCAAGATCCCGGGGGGTACTATGGCTACACCTTC.

This clone appeared a single time. The V call is TRBV20-1, the J call TRBJ2-1; TRBD1 is a possible D gene (6 bases). V lost 6 bases and J 11 bases, leaving 14 bases between the germline ends. From germline, CDR1 is DFQATT and CDR2 SNEGSKA (reference sequence). The CDR3 has 11 amino acids. DNA of the CDR3: TGCAGTGCCTATGAAACAGGGAAGCAGTTCTTC. Its translation is CSAYETGKQFF.

The CDR3 is CASYTGSEAFF. As DNA, the CDR3 is TGTGCCAGCTACACAGGTTCTGAAGCTTTCTTT. The V call is TRBV2, the J call TRBJ1-1; TRBD1 is a possible D gene (5 bases). The CDR3 totals 11 residues. V was trimmed by 8 bases and J by 6 bases, leaving 10 bases between them. CDR1 is SNHLY and CDR2 is FYNNEI in the germline V gene.

The chain employs TRBV18 and TRBJ2-1; TRBD1 might be the D (6 bases). Looked up from germline, CDR1 is KGHSH and CDR2 is LQKENI. This CDR3 spans 17 amino acids. The germline V and J ends were trimmed by 0 bases and 5 bases, with 17 bases remaining between them. In DNA, the CDR3 is TGTGCCAGCTCACCACCGAGTCAAACAGGGACGAACAATGAGCAGTTCTTC. This sequence encodes CASSPPSQTGTNNEQFF.

The gene calls are TRBV9 and TRBJ2-7; a possible D gene is TRBD1 (6 bases). V was pared by 4 bases and J by 7 bases, with 15 bases between. Germline CDR1 is SGDLS and CDR2 is YYNGEE. The CDR3 consists of 13 residues. CDR3 residues: CASSSDWGREQYF. CDR3 DNA: TGTGCCAGCAGCTCCGATTGGGGGCGGGAGCAGTACTTC.

The sample holds one count of this clone. J is TRBJ2-7 and V is TRBV9; a weak D match, TRBD1 (5 bases). Between the trimmed V and J ends, which lost 0 bases and 5 bases, there was a span of 12 bases. CDR1 and CDR2 from the germline V gene are SGDLS and YYNGEE. There are 14 residues in the CDR3. The CDR3 DNA sequence: TGTGCCAGCAGCGTAGAGGGCCAAGGGGACGAGCAGTACTTC. As protein: CASSVEGQGDEQYF.

This chain connects TRBV19 to TRBJ2-3; D is unresolved. CDR1 is LNHDA and CDR2 is SQIVND in the germline V gene (reference sequence). This CDR3 has 12 amino acids. The V gene lost 6 bases and the J gene lost 3 bases, with 7 bases spanning the gap. CDR3 sequence: CASRDGTDTQYF. The CDR3 nucleotides read TGTGCCAGTAGGGACGGGACAGATACGCAGTATTTT.

The chain couples TRBV27 to TRBJ2-1, with D possibly being TRBD2 (6 bases). CDR3 length: 15 residues. Germline values: CDR1 MNHEY, CDR2 SMNVEV (reference sequence). Deletions cut 5 bases from V and 2 bases from J, with 13 bases between. The CDR3 loop is CASSPSGGPYNEQFF. In DNA, the CDR3 is TGTGCCAGCAGTCCCTCCGGGGGACCCTACAATGAGCAGTTCTTC.

This clone was found once. The chain uses TRBV6-1 and TRBJ2-7; TRBD2 is a possible D gene (5 bases). Trimming cost V 4 bases and J 3 bases, with 10 bases left between them. Germline V CDR1 and CDR2: MNHNS, SASEGT. This CDR3 region has 13 residues. The CDR3, as DNA: TGTGCCAGCAGTGCGCGGGCCCTCTACGAGCAGTACTTC. Encoded protein: CASSARALYEQYF.

This chain links TRBV7-2 with TRBJ1-4; 8 positions agree with TRBD1. The V gene's germline CDR1 is SGHTA and CDR2 FQGNSA. V shed 4 bases and J 8 bases; nucleotides not matched to a gene: 6. The CDR3 consists of 14 residues. Here the CDR3 reads CASSSGTGGEKLFF. CDR3 bases: TGTGCCAGCAGCTCCGGGACAGGTGGGGAAAAACTGTTTTTT.

The chain couples TRBV4-1 to TRBJ2-1; D tentatively fits TRBD1 or TRBD2 (5 bases each). The CDR3 runs 14 residues. Germline loops: CDR1 MGHRA, CDR2 YSYEKL. The V end lost 0 bases, the J end lost 12 bases, and 15 bases lay between the germline ends. For the CDR3, the DNA is TGCGCCAGCAGCCAAGATCCTAGGGGAGAGCCGCAGTTCTTC. This codes for CASSQDPRGEPQFF.

This sequence joins TRBV6-5 and TRBJ2-7; 8 nucleotides align to TRBD1. CDR1 and CDR2 (germline): MNHEY, SVGAGI. The CDR3 extends over 15 amino acids. V was pared by 1 base and J by 0 bases, with 2 bases of the junction left unmatched. The CDR3 nucleotides read TGTGCCAGCAGTTACTTGCAGGGGGCCTCCTACGAGCAGTACTTC. As protein: CASSYLQGASYEQYF.

This chain connects TRBV2 to TRBJ2-4, with D possibly being TRBD2 (5 bases). The V gene's germline CDR1 is SNHLY and CDR2 FYNNEI. The CDR3 totals 15 residues. The V end was cut by 5 bases, the J end by 8 bases, with 19 bases between. CDR3 protein: CASSKERAHPYIQYF. CDR3 nucleotide sequence: TGTGCCAGCAGTAAAGAGAGGGCCCACCCCTACATTCAGTACTTC.

This clone was found once. The chain links TRBV6-6 to TRBJ1-2; a weak D match, TRBD1 (5 bases). V lost 2 bases and J lost 4, with 14 bases in between. Germline CDR1 MNHNY, CDR2 SVGAGI (reference sequence). The CDR3 spans 15 residues. In DNA form, the CDR3 reads TGTGCCAGCAGTTACGATTCATCGACAGCCTATGGCTACACCTTC. It codes for CASSYDSSTAYGYTF.

The chain is built from TRBV11-2 and TRBJ2-7, with 7 bases lining up with TRBD1. Germline V CDR1 and CDR2: SGHAT, FQNNGV. The CDR3 covers 14 residues. The trim removed 1 base at V and 4 bases at J, leaving 4 bases unmatched. CDR3: CASSLGGTVYEQYF. The CDR3 bases are TGTGCCAGCAGCTTAGGAGGGACAGTATACGAGCAGTACTTC.

The rearrangement uses TRBV7-9 and TRBJ1-4, with D possibly matching TRBD1 (5 bases). The CDR3 runs to 14 residues. Deletions cut 5 bases from V and 4 bases from J, with 11 bases between. Germline assignment: CDR1 SEHNR and CDR2 FQNEAQ (reference sequence). DNA for the CDR3: TGTGCCAGCAGCCGGGGACCTTTTAATGAAAAACTGTTTTTT. It yields the protein CASSRGPFNEKLFF.

The CDR3: CASNGGFHEQYF. The CDR3 DNA reads TGTGCCAGCAACGGCGGATTTCACGAGCAGTACTTC. The chain has TRBV2 and TRBJ2-7, with D uncertain. The CDR3 totals 12 residues. Per germline, CDR1 SNHLY and CDR2 FYNNEI. V lost 7 bases, J lost 5 bases, and 12 bases lay in between.

This clone was recorded only once. The CDR3 protein is CASSFPPQGLDGYTF. CDR3 nucleotides: TGTGCCAGCAGTTTCCCCCCTCAGGGACTAGATGGCTACACCTTC. The chain couples TRBV28 to TRBJ1-2; D may be TRBD1 (5 bases). CDR1 is MDHEN and CDR2 is SYDVKM in the germline V gene. Trimming removed 3 bases from V and 6 bases from J, with 17 bases in between. The CDR3 has 15 residues.

The chain links TRBV9 to TRBJ2-2; no firm D call. CDR1 and CDR2 (germline): SGDLS, YYNGEE. The CDR3 runs 14 residues. Trimming removed 4 bases from V and 4 bases from J, with 11 bases in between. CDR3 DNA: TGTGCCAGCAGCTCCGTTGTAGCCACCGGGGAGCTGTTTTTT. Its protein product is CASSSVVATGELFF.

This clone was found once. The chain carries TRBV13 and TRBJ1-1; the D gene is possibly TRBD1 (5 bases). Trimming took 5 bases from V and 0 from J, leaving 10 bases between them. This CDR3 spans 14 amino acids. Germline loops: CDR1 PRHDT, CDR2 FYEKMQ (reference sequence). The CDR3 loop is CASSQGQVNTEAFF. The CDR3, as DNA: TGTGCCAGCAGCCAAGGACAAGTGAACACTGAAGCTTTCTTT.

This clone was recorded only once. This CDR3 is CASSSVSGSGYEQYF. The CDR3 nucleotides are TGTGCCAGCAGTTCCGTTTCCGGTTCGGGCTACGAGCAGTACTTC. The V call is TRBV6-6, the J call TRBJ2-7; D not resolved. The CDR3 has 15 residues. Germline CDR1 and CDR2: MNHNY and SVGAGI (reference sequence). Trimming removed 4 bases from V and 3 bases from J, with 16 bases in between.

This clone was detected once. This chain joins TRBV19 and TRBJ1-3; no clear D gene. CDR1 LNHDA and CDR2 SQIVND come from the germline V gene (reference sequence). V gave up 5 bases and J gave up 4 bases, with 3 bases separating them. This CDR3 contains 11 residues. In DNA, the CDR3 is TGTGCCAGTAGTCGGGGAAACACCATATATTTT. Translated, it gives CASSRGNTIYF.